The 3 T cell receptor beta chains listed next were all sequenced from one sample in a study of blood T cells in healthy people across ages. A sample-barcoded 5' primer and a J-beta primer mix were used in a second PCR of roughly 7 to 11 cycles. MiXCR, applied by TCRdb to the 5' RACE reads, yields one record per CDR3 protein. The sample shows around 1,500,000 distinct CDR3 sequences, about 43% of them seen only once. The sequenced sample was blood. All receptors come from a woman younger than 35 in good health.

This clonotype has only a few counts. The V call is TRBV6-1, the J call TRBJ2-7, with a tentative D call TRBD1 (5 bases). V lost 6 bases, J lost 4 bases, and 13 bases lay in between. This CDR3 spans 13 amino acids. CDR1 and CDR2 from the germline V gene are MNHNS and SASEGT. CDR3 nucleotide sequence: TGTGCCAGCAGGATACAGGAGTCATACGAGCAGTACTTC. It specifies CASRIQESYEQYF.

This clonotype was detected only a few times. CDR3 DNA sequence: TGTGCCAGCAGTGATACGGGCCTAACTCGATCCTACGAGCAGTACTTC. Encoded protein: CASSDTGLTRSYEQYF. The chain employs TRBV25-1 and TRBJ2-4; D unresolved. Matching the DNA end better, TRBJ2-7 makes the J call doubtful. This CDR3 comprises 16 residues. Germline assignment: CDR1 MGHDK and CDR2 SYGVNS.

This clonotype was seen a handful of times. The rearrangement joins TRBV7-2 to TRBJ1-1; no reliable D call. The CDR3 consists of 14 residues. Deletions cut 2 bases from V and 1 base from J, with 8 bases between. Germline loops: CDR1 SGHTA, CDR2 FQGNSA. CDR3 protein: CASSLPMGNTEAFF. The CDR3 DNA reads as TGTGCCAGCAGCTTACCTATGGGGAACACTGAAGCTTTCTTT.